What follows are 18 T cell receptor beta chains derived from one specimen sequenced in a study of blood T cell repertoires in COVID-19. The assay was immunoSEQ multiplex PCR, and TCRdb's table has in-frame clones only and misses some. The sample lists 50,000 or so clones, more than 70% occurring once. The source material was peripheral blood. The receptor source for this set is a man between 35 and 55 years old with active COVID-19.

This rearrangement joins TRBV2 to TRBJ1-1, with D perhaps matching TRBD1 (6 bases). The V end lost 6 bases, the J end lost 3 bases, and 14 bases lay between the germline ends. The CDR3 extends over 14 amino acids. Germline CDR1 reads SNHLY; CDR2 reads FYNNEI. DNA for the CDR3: TGTGCCAGCAGCGAGGGGCCAGGGGACACTGAAGCTTTCTTT. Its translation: CASSEGPGDTEAFF.

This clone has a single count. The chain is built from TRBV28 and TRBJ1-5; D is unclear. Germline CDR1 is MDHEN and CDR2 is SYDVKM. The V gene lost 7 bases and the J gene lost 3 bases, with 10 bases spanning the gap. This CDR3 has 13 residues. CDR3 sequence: CASIRGYNQPQHF. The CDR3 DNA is TGTGCCAGCATAAGAGGGTACAATCAGCCCCAGCATTTT. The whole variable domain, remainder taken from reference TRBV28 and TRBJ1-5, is DVKVTQSSRYLVKRTGEKVFLECVQDMDHENMFWYRQDPGLGLRLIYFSYDVKMKEKGDIPEGYSVSREKKERFSLILESASTNQTSMYLCASIRGYNQPQHFGDGTRLSIL.

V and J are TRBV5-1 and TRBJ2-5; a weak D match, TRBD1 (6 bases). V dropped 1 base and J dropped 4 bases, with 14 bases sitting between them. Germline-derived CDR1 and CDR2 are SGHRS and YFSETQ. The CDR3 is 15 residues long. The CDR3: CASSLYRALGETQYF. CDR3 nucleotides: TGCGCCAGCAGCTTGTACAGGGCCCTGGGAGAGACCCAGTACTTC.

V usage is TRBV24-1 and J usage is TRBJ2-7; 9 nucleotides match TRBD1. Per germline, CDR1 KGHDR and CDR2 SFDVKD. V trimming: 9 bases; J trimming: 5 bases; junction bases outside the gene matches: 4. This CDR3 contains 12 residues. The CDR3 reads CATGRTGDEQYF. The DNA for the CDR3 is TGTGCCACCGGTAGGACAGGGGACGAGCAGTACTTC.

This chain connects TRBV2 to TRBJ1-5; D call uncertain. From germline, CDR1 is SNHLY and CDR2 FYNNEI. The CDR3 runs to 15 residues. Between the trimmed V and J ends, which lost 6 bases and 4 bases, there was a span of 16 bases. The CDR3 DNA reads TGTGCCAGCAGCGCCTTCCCCCGCGGGAATCAGCCCCAGCATTTT. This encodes CASSAFPRGNQPQHF.

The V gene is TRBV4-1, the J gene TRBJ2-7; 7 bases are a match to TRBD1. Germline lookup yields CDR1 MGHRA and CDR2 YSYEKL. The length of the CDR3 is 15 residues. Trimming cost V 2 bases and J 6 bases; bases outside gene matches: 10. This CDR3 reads CASSQSQGRGPEQYF. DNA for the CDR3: TGCGCCAGCAGCCAATCCCAGGGAAGGGGGCCCGAGCAGTACTTC.

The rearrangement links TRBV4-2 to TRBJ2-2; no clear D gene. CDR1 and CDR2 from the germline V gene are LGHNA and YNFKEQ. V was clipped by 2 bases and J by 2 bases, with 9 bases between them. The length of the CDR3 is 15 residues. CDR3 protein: CASSQHLDNTGELFF. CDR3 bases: TGTGCCAGCAGCCAACACCTAGATAACACCGGGGAGCTGTTTTTT.

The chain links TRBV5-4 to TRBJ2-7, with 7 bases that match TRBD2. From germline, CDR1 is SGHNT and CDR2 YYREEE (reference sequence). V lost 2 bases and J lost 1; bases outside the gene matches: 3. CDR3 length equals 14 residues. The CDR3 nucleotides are TGTGCCAGCAGCTTAAGCGGGGTTTCCTACGAGCAGTACTTC. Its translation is CASSLSGVSYEQYF.

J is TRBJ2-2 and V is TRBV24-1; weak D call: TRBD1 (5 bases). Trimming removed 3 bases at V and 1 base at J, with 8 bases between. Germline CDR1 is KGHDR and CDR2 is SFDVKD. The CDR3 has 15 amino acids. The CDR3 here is CATSDAGRNTGELFF. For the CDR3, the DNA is TGTGCCACCAGTGATGCAGGGCGGAACACCGGGGAGCTGTTTTTT.

The CDR3: CASSRDRARGYTF. The CDR3 DNA is TGCGCCAGCAGTCGGGACAGGGCTCGGGGCTACACCTTC. This chain joins TRBV10-1 and TRBJ1-2; the match to TRBD1 covers 9 bases. V lost 5 bases and J lost 8; bases outside the gene matches: 6. CDR3 size: 13 residues. Germline-derived CDR1 and CDR2 are WNHNN and SYGVQD (reference sequence).

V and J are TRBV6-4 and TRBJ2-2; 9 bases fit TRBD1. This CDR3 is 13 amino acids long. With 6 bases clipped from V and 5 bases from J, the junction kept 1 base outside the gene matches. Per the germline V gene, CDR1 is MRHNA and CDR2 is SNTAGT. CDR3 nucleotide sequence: TGTGCCAGCAGGGGACAGGGAACCGGGGAGCTGTTTTTT. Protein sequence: CASRGQGTGELFF.

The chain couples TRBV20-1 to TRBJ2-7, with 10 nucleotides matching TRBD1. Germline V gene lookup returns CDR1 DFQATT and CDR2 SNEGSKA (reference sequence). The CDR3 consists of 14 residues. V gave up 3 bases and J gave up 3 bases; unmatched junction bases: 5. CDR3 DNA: TGCAGTGCTAGTGGACAGGGGGGGATCTACGAGCAGTACTTC. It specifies CSASGQGGIYEQYF.

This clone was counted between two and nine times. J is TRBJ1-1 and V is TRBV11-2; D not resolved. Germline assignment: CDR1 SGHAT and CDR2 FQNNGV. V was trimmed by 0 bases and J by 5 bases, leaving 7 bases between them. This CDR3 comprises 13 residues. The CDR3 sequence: CASSLDTGTEAFF. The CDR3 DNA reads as TGTGCCAGCAGCTTAGATACGGGAACTGAAGCTTTCTTT. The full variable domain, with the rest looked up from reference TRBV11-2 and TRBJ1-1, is EAGVAQSPRYKIIEKRQSVAFWCNPISGHATLYWYQQILGQGPKLLIQFQNNGVVDDSQLPKDRFSAERLKGVDSTLKIQPAKLEDSAVYLCASSLDTGTEAFFGQGTRLTVV.

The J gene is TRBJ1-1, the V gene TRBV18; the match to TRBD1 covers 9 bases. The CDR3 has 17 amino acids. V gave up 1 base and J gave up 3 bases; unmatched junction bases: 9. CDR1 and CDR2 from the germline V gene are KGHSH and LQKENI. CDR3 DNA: TGTGCCAGCTCACCACTGAGACAGGGGGGTGTATACACTGAAGCTTTCTTT. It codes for CASSPLRQGGVYTEAFF. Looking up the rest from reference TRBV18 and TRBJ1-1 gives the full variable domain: NAGVMQNPRHLVRRRGQEARLRCSPMKGHSHVYWYRQLPEEGLKFMVYLQKENIIDESGMPKERFSAEFPKEGPSILRIQQVVRGDSAAYFCASSPLRQGGVYTEAFFGQGTRLTVV.

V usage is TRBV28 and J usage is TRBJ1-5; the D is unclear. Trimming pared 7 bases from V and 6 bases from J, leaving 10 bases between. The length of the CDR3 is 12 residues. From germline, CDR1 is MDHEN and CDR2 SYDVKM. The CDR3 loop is CASTQTGQPQHF. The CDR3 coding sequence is TGTGCCAGCACCCAAACGGGTCAGCCCCAGCATTTT.

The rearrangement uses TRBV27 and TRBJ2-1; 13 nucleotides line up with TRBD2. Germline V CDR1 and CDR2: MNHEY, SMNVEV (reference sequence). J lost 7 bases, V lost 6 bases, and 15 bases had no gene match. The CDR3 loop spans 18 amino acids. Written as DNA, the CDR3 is TGTGCCAGCAGACTAGGACTAGCGGGAGCCCCCTACGAGAATGAGCAGTTCTTC. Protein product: CASRLGLAGAPYENEQFF.

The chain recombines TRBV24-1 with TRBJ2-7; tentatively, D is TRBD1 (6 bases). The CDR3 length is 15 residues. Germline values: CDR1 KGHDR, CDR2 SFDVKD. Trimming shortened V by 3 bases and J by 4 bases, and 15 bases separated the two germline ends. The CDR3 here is CATSDQGRGSYEQYF. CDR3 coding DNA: TGTGCCACCAGTGATCAAGGCAGGGGATCTTACGAGCAGTACTTC.

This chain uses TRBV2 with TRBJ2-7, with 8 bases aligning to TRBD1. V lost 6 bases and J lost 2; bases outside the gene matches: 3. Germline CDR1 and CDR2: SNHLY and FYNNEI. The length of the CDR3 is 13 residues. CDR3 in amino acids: CASRGTGTYEQYF. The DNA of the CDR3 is TGTGCCAGCAGGGGGACAGGTACCTACGAGCAGTACTTC.